This T cell receptor beta chain comes out of a study of blood T cell repertoires in COVID-19. Germline CDR1 SEHNR, CDR2 FQNEAQ (reference sequence). The CDR3 covers 14 residues. With 1 base removed from V and 5 bases from J, the gap between germline ends came to 11 bases. Profiled with immunoSEQ multiplex PCR; TCRdb holds only in-frame clones, not every one. The sample consists of 140,000 or so clones, 79% of them appearing once. The receptor comes from a woman aged 70-85 years with COVID-19, enrolled during active disease. The sample was peripheral blood. The rearrangement uses TRBV7-9 and TRBJ1-2; D gene uncertain. CDR3 amino acids: CASSLGQLRYGYTF. The CDR3 DNA reads TGTGCCAGCAGCTTAGGCCAATTGCGATATGGCTACACCTTC.